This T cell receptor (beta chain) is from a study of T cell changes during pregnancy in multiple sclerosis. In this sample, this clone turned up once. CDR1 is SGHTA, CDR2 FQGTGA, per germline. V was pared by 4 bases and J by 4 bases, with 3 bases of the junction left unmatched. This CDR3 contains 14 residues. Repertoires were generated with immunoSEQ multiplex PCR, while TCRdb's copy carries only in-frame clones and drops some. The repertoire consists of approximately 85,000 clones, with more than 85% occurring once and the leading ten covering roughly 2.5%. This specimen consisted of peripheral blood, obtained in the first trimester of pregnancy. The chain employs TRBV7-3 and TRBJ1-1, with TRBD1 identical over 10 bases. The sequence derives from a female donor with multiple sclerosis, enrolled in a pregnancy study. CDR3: CASSSGTGATEAFF. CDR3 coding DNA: TGTGCCAGCAGCTCCGGGACAGGGGCCACTGAAGCTTTCTTT. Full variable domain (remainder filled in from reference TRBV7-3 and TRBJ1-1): GAGVSQTPSNKVTEKGKYVELRCDPISGHTALYWYRQSLGQGPEFLIYFQGTGAADDSGLPNDRFFAVRPEGSVSTLKIQRTERGDSAVYLCASSSGTGATEAFFGQGTRLTVV.